This TCR beta chain stems from a study of T cell responses to AZD1222 COVID-19 vaccine. Study-level background: Second-dose timings of about 4 or about 12 weeks were pooled. Broader study findings: At baseline, just five to seven AZD1222 recipients tested seropositive.

As for this clone: What it binds is unknown.

Method: immunoSEQ multiplex PCR; TCRdb's copy keeps in-frame clones and lacks some. The profile covers around 150,000 clones, with about nine tenths appearing a single time and 1.2% to 1.5% taken by the ten largest. Germline V gene sequence: CDR1 SGHVS, CDR2 FQNEAQ. V gave up 4 bases and J gave up 3 bases, with 15 bases separating them. The CDR3 covers 15 residues. The TCR sequence derives from an adult in good health. This material consisted of peripheral blood, taken on day 0 of AZD1222 vaccination. This chain uses TRBV7-8 with TRBJ1-2; weak D call: TRBD1 (5 bases). The CDR3 reads CASSSTTVGHYGYTF. CDR3 sequence (DNA): TGTGCCAGCAGCTCAACCACCGTGGGACACTATGGCTACACCTTC. Complete variable domain (other parts from reference TRBV7-8 and TRBJ1-2): GAGVSQSPRYKVAKRGQDVALRCDPISGHVSLFWYQQALGQGPEFLTYFQNEAQLDKSGLPSDRFFAERPEGSVSTLKIQRTQQEDSAVYLCASSSTTVGHYGYTFGSGTRLTVV.